The 10 T cell receptor beta chains given below trace back to one sample, sequenced in a study of memory CD4+ T cells and cytomegalovirus serostatus. The protocol was immunoSEQ multiplex PCR, while the TCRdb copy is restricted to in-frame clones and leaves out a portion. This repertoire shows some 80,000 clones, less than 90% found once; its top ten account for around 0.8%. Single viable CD3+CD4+CD8-CD45RO+ cells were sorted as the memory CD4+ T cells. The sequencing input was memory CD4+ T cells from blood. These receptors all come from an adult in good health and CMV-seronegative.

The chain couples TRBV28 to TRBJ2-1, with D unclear. Germline CDR1 and CDR2: MDHEN and SYDVKM. The CDR3 consists of 13 residues. The V end was cut by 3 bases, the J end by 2 bases, with 5 bases between. As DNA, the CDR3 is TGTGCCAGCAGTTTCTGGGCCTACAATGAGCAGTTCTTC. Protein sequence: CASSFWAYNEQFF.

The table lists this clone with a count of one. This chain connects TRBV6-1 to TRBJ2-1; no definite D call. V lost 7 bases to trimming and J lost 7 bases, with 8 bases between them. Germline V gives CDR1 MNHNS, CDR2 SASEGT. This CDR3 has 11 amino acids. Written as DNA, the CDR3 is TGTGCCAGCAATACCTGGAATGAGCAGTTCTTC. Translation gives CASNTWNEQFF.

This chain joins TRBV9 and TRBJ1-3; TRBD1 agrees at 9 bases. The CDR3 extends over 16 amino acids. The germline gives CDR1 SGDLS, CDR2 YYNGEE. V shed 0 bases and J 2 bases; nucleotides not matched to a gene: 3. CDR3: CASSVGNRGPGNTIYF. In nucleotides, the CDR3 is TGTGCCAGCAGCGTAGGGAACAGGGGGCCTGGAAACACCATATATTTT.

J is TRBJ1-2 and V is TRBV6-5; D uncertain. Trimming removed 2 bases from V and 2 bases from J, with 12 bases in between. This CDR3 is 15 amino acids long. Germline V CDR1 and CDR2: MNHEY, SVGAGI. CDR3 loop: CASSYSTTGNYGYTF. In nucleotides, the CDR3 is TGTGCCAGCAGTTACAGTACGACGGGGAACTATGGCTACACCTTC.

V and J are TRBV7-9 and TRBJ1-5, with a tentative D call TRBD1 (6 bases). Deletions cut 5 bases from V and 8 bases from J, with 16 bases between. The CDR3 length is 14 residues. The V gene's germline CDR1 is SEHNR and CDR2 FQNEAQ (reference sequence). The CDR3 region is CASSPTQGREPQHF. The DNA for the CDR3 is TGTGCCAGCAGCCCGACACAGGGTCGGGAGCCCCAGCATTTT.

The chain combines TRBV5-1 with TRBJ2-2, with 8 bases identical to TRBD1. Germline values: CDR1 SGHRS, CDR2 YFSETQ. Germline trimming cut 2 bases from V and 1 base from J; bases unmatched to any gene: 4. CDR3 size: 16 residues. Here the CDR3 reads CASSFRTGLNTGELFF. CDR3 coding DNA: TGCGCCAGCAGCTTCAGGACAGGGTTGAACACCGGGGAGCTGTTTTTT. Full variable domain (rest looked up from reference TRBV5-1 and TRBJ2-2): KAGVTQTPRYLIKTRGQQVTLSCSPISGHRSVSWYQQTPGQGLQFLFEYFSETQRNKGNFPGRFSGRQFSNSRSEMNVSTLELGDSALYLCASSFRTGLNTGELFFGEGSRLTVL.

This clone showed up just a few times. The CDR3 DNA reads as TGTGCCAGCAGCTTAAGCACAGGGAAAGCTTTCTTT. It translates to CASSLSTGKAFF. The chain couples TRBV11-3 to TRBJ1-1, with a possible D match to TRBD1 (6 bases). The length of the CDR3 is 12 residues. Germline CDR1 reads SGHNT; CDR2 reads YENEEA. Trimming took off 2 bases at V and 9 bases at J, with 10 bases between the two ends.

This chain uses TRBV9 with TRBJ1-6; the D gene is possibly TRBD1 (5 bases). This CDR3 region has 13 residues. V lost 3 bases and J lost 10, with 11 bases in between. CDR1 is SGDLS and CDR2 is YYNGEE in the germline V gene. CDR3 amino acids: CASSAGRDSPLHF. The CDR3 region has the DNA TGTGCCAGCAGCGCGGGGAGGGACTCACCCCTCCACTTT.

The chain has TRBV5-4 and TRBJ2-7; 8 nucleotides agree with TRBD1. V was clipped by 4 bases and J by 4 bases; unmatched bases: 10. The germline V gene has CDR1 SGHNT and CDR2 YYREEE (reference sequence). The CDR3 length is 15 residues. CDR3: CASSAGQVGGYEQYF. The CDR3 nucleotides are TGTGCCAGCAGCGCGGGACAGGTCGGAGGATACGAGCAGTACTTC. The complete variable domain, with remaining parts taken from reference TRBV5-4 and TRBJ2-7, reads ETGVTQSPTHLIKTRGQQVTLRCSSQSGHNTVSWYQQALGQGPQFIFQYYREEENGRGNFPPRFSGLQFPNYSSELNVNALELDDSALYLCASSAGQVGGYEQYFGPGTRLTVT.

This clone occurred once. This sequence joins TRBV6-1 and TRBJ1-2, with D hard to call. The CDR3 is 15 amino acids. The V end was cut by 5 bases, the J end by 0 bases, with 13 bases between. CDR1 MNHNS and CDR2 SASEGT come from the germline V gene. CDR3 sequence: CASSPLPRANYGYTF. CDR3 in DNA: TGTGCCAGCAGTCCCCTTCCCCGGGCTAACTATGGCTACACCTTC.